This entry lists 17 T cell receptor beta chains sequenced from one sample in a study of identical twins. Via MiXCR, TCRdb re-called the 5' RACE reads, giving one row per CDR3 protein. The table shows 550,000 to 700,000 distinct CDR3 sequences, with roughly 9.9% occurring only once. These sequences were also reported in another study, on yellow fever vaccine responses in identical twins.

Sequencing used PBMCs. Receptors originate from a woman aged 18-29 years in good health.

This clonotype was counted ten times or more. V and J are TRBV4-2 and TRBJ1-1; 7 nucleotides align to TRBD1. The CDR3 loop spans 15 amino acids. The germline gives CDR1 LGHNA, CDR2 YNFKEQ. Trimming at V came to 5 bases and at J to 0 bases, leaving 6 bases not matched to a gene. CDR3 residues: CASSSPGQLNTEAFF. The CDR3 bases are TGTGCCAGCAGCTCTCCGGGACAGTTGAACACTGAAGCTTTCTTT.

The chain recombines TRBV7-3 with TRBJ2-3; 9 bases are shared with TRBD2. The V segment lost 2 bases and the J segment 11 bases; nucleotides outside the gene matches: 2. The CDR3 is 12 amino acids. Germline V gene lookup returns CDR1 SGHTA and CDR2 FQGTGA. The CDR3 coding sequence is TGTGCCAGCAGCTTAGGCGGGGGGGTGCAGTATTTT. It codes for CASSLGGGVQYF.

This sequence joins TRBV20-1 and TRBJ2-3; tentative D call: TRBD1 (5 bases). The CDR3 loop spans 13 amino acids. V was shortened by 7 bases and J by 2 bases, with 13 bases between the two germline ends. Germline loops: CDR1 DFQATT, CDR2 SNEGSKA (reference sequence). CDR3 sequence: CSERDSVTDTQYF. Here the CDR3 DNA reads TGCAGTGAGAGAGACAGCGTCACAGATACGCAGTATTTT.

The sample holds a few counts of this clonotype. The genes are TRBV10-1 and TRBJ1-5; D call uncertain. The germline gives CDR1 WNHNN, CDR2 SYGVQD (reference sequence). The length of the CDR3 is 13 residues. V gave up 5 bases and J gave up 3 bases, with 8 bases separating them. CDR3 DNA: TGCGCCAGCAGTCCTAACAACAATCAGCCCCAGCATTTT. It specifies CASSPNNNQPQHF.

This clonotype has only one observation. The chain couples TRBV2 to TRBJ1-6; TRBD1 is a possible D gene (5 bases). Germline lookup yields CDR1 SNHLY and CDR2 FYNNEI. Between the trimmed V and J ends, which lost 6 bases and 2 bases, there was a span of 11 bases. The CDR3 length is 15 residues. The CDR3 region is CASRDGGTYNSPLHF. CDR3 DNA sequence: TGTGCCAGCAGAGATGGGGGGACCTATAATTCACCCCTCCACTTT.

At least ten counts were recorded for this clonotype. This chain uses TRBV7-9 with TRBJ2-1; 8 bases match TRBD2. This CDR3 comprises 16 residues. With 5 bases clipped from V and 9 bases from J, the junction kept 15 bases outside the gene matches. Germline values: CDR1 SEHNR, CDR2 FQNEAQ (reference sequence). The CDR3 loop is CASSSLGGAVPLEQFF. The CDR3 region has the DNA TGTGCCAGCAGCAGTCTCGGGGGGGCGGTGCCTCTTGAGCAGTTCTTC. The complete variable domain, with remaining parts taken from reference TRBV7-9 and TRBJ2-1, reads DTGVSQNPRHKITKRGQNVTFRCDPISEHNRLYWYRQTLGQGPEFLTYFQNEAQLEKSRLLSDRFSAERPKGSFSTLEIQRTEQGDSAMYLCASSSLGGAVPLEQFFGPGTRLTVL.

This chain connects TRBV7-2 to TRBJ2-1, with TRBD1 matching over 10 bases. Germline assignment: CDR1 SGHTA and CDR2 FQGNSA. V lost 3 bases, J lost 8 bases, and 7 bases stayed unmatched. The CDR3 has 15 residues. CDR3 region: CASSLAGQGVDEQFF. The DNA for the CDR3 is TGTGCCAGCAGCTTGGCCGGACAGGGGGTCGATGAGCAGTTCTTC.

This clonotype showed up just a few times. V is TRBV20-1 and J is TRBJ1-6; 11 positions match TRBD1. The CDR3 totals 13 residues. Germline CDR1 reads DFQATT; CDR2 reads SNEGSKA (reference sequence). V dropped 5 bases and J dropped 11; count of bases not matched to a gene: 5. The CDR3 region has the DNA TGCAGTGCTGGGACAGGGGGGGGTCCACCCCTCCACTTT. Translation gives CSAGTGGGPPLHF.

V is TRBV12-3 or TRBV12-4 and J is TRBJ2-2; TRBD2 aligns across 9 bases. V lost 8 bases and J lost 5; bases outside the gene matches: 9. The CDR3 spans 15 residues. Here the CDR3 reads CASRGSGRSTGELFF. Written as DNA, the CDR3 is TGTGCCAGCCGAGGCAGCGGGAGGAGTACCGGGGAGCTGTTTTTT.

This clonotype was seen a handful of times. This sequence joins TRBV7-8 and TRBJ2-2, with TRBD2 as a possible D gene (5 bases). Germline assignment: CDR1 SGHVS and CDR2 FQNEAQ. This CDR3 is 14 amino acids long. The V and J ends lost 0 bases and 8 bases respectively, with 10 bases between them. The CDR3 spells CASSLALPGGELFF. CDR3 DNA sequence: TGTGCCAGCAGCTTAGCCCTACCGGGGGGGGAGCTGTTTTTT.

The chain recombines TRBV6-5 with TRBJ2-5, with no clear D. Per germline, CDR1 MNHEY and CDR2 SVGAGI. This CDR3 is 14 amino acids long. The V end was cut by 2 bases, the J end by 2 bases, with 9 bases between. The CDR3 spells CASSYGPGQETQYF. In nucleotides, the CDR3 is TGTGCCAGCAGTTACGGGCCAGGTCAAGAGACCCAGTACTTC.

The table lists this clonotype with a few counts. Germline and junction disagree at one end, which may indicate a read error. V and J are TRBV6-2 or TRBV6-3 and TRBJ2-7, with D unresolved. The CDR3 covers 12 residues. Germline CDR1 reads MNHEY; CDR2 reads SVGEGT. The CDR3 nucleotides read TGTGCCAGCGGGATCACCTCCTACGGGCAGTACTTC. Translated: CASGITSYGQYF.

This clonotype appeared a few times. The V and J genes are TRBV3-1 and TRBJ2-5, with a tentative D call TRBD2 (7 bases). The CDR3 consists of 18 residues. V was shortened by 7 bases and J by 1 base, with 25 bases between the two germline ends. In germline, CDR1 is LGHDT, CDR2 YNNKEL (reference sequence). The CDR3 DNA follows: TGTGCCAGCATGGTGAGACTCGGCGGGGGCCCCGTCCAAGAGACCCAGTACTTC. This translates into CASMVRLGGGPVQETQYF.

CDR3 residues: CASSLMTSGRETQYF. DNA for the CDR3: TGTGCCAGCAGCCTTATGACTAGCGGGAGGGAGACCCAGTACTTC. The chain carries TRBV3-1 and TRBJ2-5; TRBD2 matches 13 bases. Unmatched junction bases numbered 4, after V lost 4 bases and J lost 5 bases. The CDR3 has 15 amino acids. Germline values: CDR1 LGHDT, CDR2 YNNKEL (reference sequence).

In DNA, the CDR3 is TGTGCCAGCAGCTTATTGGGTAGCGGGGACTCCTACGAGCAGTACTTC. Translation: CASSLLGSGDSYEQYF. V is TRBV7-9 and J is TRBJ2-7; 8 bases agree with TRBD2. CDR1 and CDR2 from the germline V gene are SEHNR and FQNEAQ (reference sequence). V shed 2 bases, J shed 0 bases, and the junction held 6 bases outside the gene matches. CDR3 length: 16 amino acids.

The sample holds a few counts of this clonotype. The chain carries TRBV13 and TRBJ2-3; 8 nucleotides line up with TRBD2. V was clipped by 5 bases and J by 6 bases; unmatched bases: 13. CDR3 size: 16 residues. The germline CDR1 and CDR2 sequences are PRHDT and FYEKMQ (reference sequence). The CDR3 sequence: CASSGTAGGASDTQYF. CDR3 in DNA: TGTGCCAGCAGCGGGACGGCCGGGGGGGCCTCGGATACGCAGTATTTT.

In this sample, this clonotype turned up many times. CDR3 nucleotide sequence: TGTGCCAGCATCCCAACCCCGGGACTAGCCGATGAGCAGTTCTTC. Residues: CASIPTPGLADEQFF. The chain joins TRBV5-6 to TRBJ2-1; 9 nucleotides agree with TRBD2. J was trimmed by 8 bases and V by 6 bases; bases with no gene match: 12. CDR1 is SGHDT and CDR2 is YYEEEE in the germline V gene. This CDR3 is 15 amino acids long.